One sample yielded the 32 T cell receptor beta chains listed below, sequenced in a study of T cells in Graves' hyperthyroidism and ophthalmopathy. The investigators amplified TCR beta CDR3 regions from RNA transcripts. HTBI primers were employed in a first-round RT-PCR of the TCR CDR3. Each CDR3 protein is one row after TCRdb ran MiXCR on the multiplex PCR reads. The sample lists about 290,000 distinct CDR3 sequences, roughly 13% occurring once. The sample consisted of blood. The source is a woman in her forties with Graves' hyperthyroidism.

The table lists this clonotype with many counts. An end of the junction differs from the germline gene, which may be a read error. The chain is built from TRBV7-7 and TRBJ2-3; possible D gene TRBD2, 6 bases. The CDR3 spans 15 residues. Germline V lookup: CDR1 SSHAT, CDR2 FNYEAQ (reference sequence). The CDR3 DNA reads TGTGCTAGCAGCTTAATGGCGGGAAATACAGATACGCAGTATTTT. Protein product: CASSLMAGNTDTQYF. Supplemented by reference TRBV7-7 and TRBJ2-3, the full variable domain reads GAGVSQSPRYKVTKRGQDVTLRCDPISSHATLYWYQQALGQGPEFLTYFNYEAQPDKSGLPSDRFSAERPEGSISTLTIQRTEQRDSAMYRCASSLMAGNTDTQYFGPGTRLTVL.

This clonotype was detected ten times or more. The CDR3 loop reads CAFKGAYQETQYF. DNA of the CDR3: TGTGCCTTTAAAGGAGCCTACCAAGAGACCCAGTACTTC. The chain carries TRBV30 and TRBJ2-5; D remains ambiguous. Looked up from germline, CDR1 is GTSNPN and CDR2 is SVGIG (reference sequence). Between the trimmed V and J ends, which lost 7 bases and 0 bases, there was a span of 12 bases. CDR3 size: 13 residues.

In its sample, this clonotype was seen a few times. CDR3 coding DNA: TGCGCCAGCAGCCTACGACAGTACACTGAAGCTTTCTTT. Amino acids: CASSLRQYTEAFF. V and J are TRBV4-1 and TRBJ1-1, with D perhaps matching TRBD1 (5 bases). V lost 4 bases, J lost 3 bases, and 9 bases lay in between. Germline lookup yields CDR1 MGHRA and CDR2 YSYEKL. The CDR3 contains 13 residues.

The CDR3 DNA is TGTGCCAGCAGCGGGGAGTCAAATCAGCCCCAGCATTTT. This sequence encodes CASSGESNQPQHF. The chain recombines TRBV2 with TRBJ1-5; no clear D gene. This CDR3 has 13 amino acids. The germline V gene has CDR1 SNHLY and CDR2 FYNNEI. The ends were cut back, 6 bases at V and 4 bases at J, with 10 bases in the middle.

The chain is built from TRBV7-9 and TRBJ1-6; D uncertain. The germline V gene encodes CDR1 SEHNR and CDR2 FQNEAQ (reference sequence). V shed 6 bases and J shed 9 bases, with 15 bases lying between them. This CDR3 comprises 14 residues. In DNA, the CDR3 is TGTGCCAGCAGAGGGCCTAGAGGAGTTTCACCCCTCCACTTT. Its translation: CASRGPRGVSPLHF. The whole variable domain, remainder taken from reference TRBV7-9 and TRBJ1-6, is DTGVSQNPRHKITKRGQNVTFRCDPISEHNRLYWYRQTLGQGPEFLTYFQNEAQLEKSRLLSDRFSAERPKGSFSTLEIQRTEQGDSAMYLCASRGPRGVSPLHFGNGTRLTVT.

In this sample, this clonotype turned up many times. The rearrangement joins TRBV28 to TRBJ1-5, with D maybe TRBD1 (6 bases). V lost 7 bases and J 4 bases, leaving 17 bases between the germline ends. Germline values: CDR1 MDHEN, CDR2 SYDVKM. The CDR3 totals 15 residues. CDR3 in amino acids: CASTHTRGENQPQHF. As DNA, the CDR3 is TGTGCCAGCACCCACACAAGGGGGGAGAATCAGCCCCAGCATTTT.

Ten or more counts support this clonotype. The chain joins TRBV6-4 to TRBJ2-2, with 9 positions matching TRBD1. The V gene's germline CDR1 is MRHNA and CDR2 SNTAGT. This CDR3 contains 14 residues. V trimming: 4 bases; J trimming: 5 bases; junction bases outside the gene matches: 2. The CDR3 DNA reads TGTGCCAGCAGTGGCGGACAGGGGACCGGGGAGCTGTTTTTT. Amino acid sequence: CASSGGQGTGELFF.

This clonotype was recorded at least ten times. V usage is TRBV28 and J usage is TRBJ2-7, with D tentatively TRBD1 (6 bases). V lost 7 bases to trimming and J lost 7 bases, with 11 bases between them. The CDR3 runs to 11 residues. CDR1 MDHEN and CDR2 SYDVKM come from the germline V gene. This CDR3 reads CASTLGQEQYF. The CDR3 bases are TGTGCCAGCACCCTTGGACAGGAGCAGTACTTC. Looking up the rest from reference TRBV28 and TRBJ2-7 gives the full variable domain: DVKVTQSSRYLVKRTGEKVFLECVQDMDHENMFWYRQDPGLGLRLIYFSYDVKMKEKGDIPEGYSVSREKKERFSLILESASTNQTSMYLCASTLGQEQYFGPGTRLTVT.

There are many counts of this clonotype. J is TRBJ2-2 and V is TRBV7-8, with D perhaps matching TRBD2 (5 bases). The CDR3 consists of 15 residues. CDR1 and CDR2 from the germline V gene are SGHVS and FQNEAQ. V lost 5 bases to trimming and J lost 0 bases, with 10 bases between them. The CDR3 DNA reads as TGTGCCAGCAGCGTGAGCGGAACGAACACCGGGGAGCTGTTTTTT. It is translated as CASSVSGTNTGELFF. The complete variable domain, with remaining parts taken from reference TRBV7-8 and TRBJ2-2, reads GAGVSQSPRYKVAKRGQDVALRCDPISGHVSLFWYQQALGQGPEFLTYFQNEAQLDKSGLPSDRFFAERPEGSVSTLKIQRTQQEDSAVYLCASSVSGTNTGELFFGEGSRLTVL.

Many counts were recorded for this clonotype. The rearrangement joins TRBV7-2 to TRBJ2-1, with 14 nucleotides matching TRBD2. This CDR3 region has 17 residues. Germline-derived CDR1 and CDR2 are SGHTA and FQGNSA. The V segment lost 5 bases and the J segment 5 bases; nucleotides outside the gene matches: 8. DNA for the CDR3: TGTGCCAGCAGCGCGACTAGCGGGAGGGCTCTGAACAATGAGCAGTTCTTC. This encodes CASSATSGRALNNEQFF.

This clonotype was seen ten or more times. The CDR3 nucleotides read TGTGCCAGCAGTTCCCGGGACAGCACCTACGAGCAGTACTTC. Its translation: CASSSRDSTYEQYF. This sequence joins TRBV6-1 and TRBJ2-7, with 7 bases lining up with TRBD1. CDR1 MNHNS and CDR2 SASEGT come from the germline V gene. The CDR3 length is 14 residues. Germline trimming cut 5 bases from V and 2 bases from J; bases unmatched to any gene: 6.

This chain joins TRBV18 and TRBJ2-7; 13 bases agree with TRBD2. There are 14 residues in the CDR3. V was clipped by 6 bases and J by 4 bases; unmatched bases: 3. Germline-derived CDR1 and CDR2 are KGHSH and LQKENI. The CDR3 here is CASSGLAGEYEQYF. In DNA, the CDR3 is TGTGCCAGCTCCGGACTAGCGGGAGAATACGAGCAGTACTTC.

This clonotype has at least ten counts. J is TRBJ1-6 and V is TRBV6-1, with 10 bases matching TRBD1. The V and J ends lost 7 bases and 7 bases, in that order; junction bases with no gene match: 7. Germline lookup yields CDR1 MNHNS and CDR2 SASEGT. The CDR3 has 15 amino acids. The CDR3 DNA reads TGTGCCAGCATCGGGGCGGGACAGGGGAATTCACCCCTCCACTTT. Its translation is CASIGAGQGNSPLHF.

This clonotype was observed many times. This chain's CDR3 is CASIGLAGVDTQYF. CDR3 nucleotides: TGTGCCAGCATAGGACTAGCGGGGGTAGATACGCAGTATTTT. The V and J genes are TRBV2 and TRBJ2-3, with TRBD2 identical over 13 bases. V was pared by 7 bases and J by 5 bases, with 3 bases of the junction left unmatched. CDR1 and CDR2 from the germline V gene are SNHLY and FYNNEI. The CDR3 spans 14 residues.

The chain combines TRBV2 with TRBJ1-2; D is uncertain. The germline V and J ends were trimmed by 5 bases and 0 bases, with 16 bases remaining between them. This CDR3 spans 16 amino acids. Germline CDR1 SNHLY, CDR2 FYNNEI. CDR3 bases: TGTGCCAGCAGTTTTGTGAGGGTCGTAGCTAACTATGGCTACACCTTC. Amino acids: CASSFVRVVANYGYTF.

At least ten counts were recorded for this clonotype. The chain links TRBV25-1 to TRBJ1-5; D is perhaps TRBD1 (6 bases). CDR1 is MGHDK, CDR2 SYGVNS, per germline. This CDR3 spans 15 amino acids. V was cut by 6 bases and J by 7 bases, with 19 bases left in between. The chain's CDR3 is CASSPSGASTQPQHF. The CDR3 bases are TGTGCCAGCAGCCCGTCAGGGGCTTCCACCCAGCCCCAGCATTTT.

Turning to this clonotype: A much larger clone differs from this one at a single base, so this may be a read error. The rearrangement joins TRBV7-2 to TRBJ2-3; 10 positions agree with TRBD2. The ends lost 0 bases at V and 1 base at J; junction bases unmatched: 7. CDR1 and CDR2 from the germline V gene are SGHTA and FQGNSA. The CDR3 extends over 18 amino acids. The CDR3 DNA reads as TGTGCCAGCAGCTTAGCGTGGACTAGCGGAGGAGGCACAGATACGCAGTATTTT. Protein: CASSLAWTSGGGTDTQYF. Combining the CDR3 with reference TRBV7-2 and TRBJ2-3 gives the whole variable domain GAGVSQSPSNKVTEKGKDVELRCDPISGHTALYWYRQSLGQGLEFLIYFQGNSAPDKSGLPSDRFSAERTGGSVSTLTIQRTQQEDSAVYLCASSLAWTSGGGTDTQYFGPGTRLTVL.

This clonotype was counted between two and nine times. In DNA form, the CDR3 reads TGCGCCAGCAGCCAAGCCCTAGGACTAGCGGGCTCCTACAATGAGCAGTTCTTC. It specifies CASSQALGLAGSYNEQFF. The V call is TRBV4-1, the J call TRBJ2-1, with 11 bases matching TRBD2. This CDR3 spans 18 amino acids. Germline-derived CDR1 and CDR2 are MGHRA and YSYEKL. The V and J ends lost 1 base and 0 bases, in that order; junction bases with no gene match: 5.

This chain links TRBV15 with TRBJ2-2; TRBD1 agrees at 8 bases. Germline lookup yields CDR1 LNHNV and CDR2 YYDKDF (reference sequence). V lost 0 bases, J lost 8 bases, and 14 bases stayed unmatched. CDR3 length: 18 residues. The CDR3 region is CATSRERGTGGSSGELFF. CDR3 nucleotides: TGTGCCACCAGCAGAGAGAGGGGGACAGGAGGTAGCTCTGGGGAGCTGTTTTTT.

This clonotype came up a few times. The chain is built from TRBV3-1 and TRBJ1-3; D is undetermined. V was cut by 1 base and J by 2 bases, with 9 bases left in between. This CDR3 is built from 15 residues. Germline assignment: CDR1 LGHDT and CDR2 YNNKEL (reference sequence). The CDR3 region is CASSQGRTAGNTIYF. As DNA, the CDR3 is TGTGCCAGCAGCCAAGGGAGAACCGCTGGAAACACCATATATTTT.

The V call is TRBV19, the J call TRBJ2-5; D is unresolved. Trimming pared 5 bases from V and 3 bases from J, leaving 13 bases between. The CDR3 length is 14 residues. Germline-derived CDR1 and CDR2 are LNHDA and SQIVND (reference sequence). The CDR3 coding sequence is TGTGCCAGTAGTCCACGGTTTAGGGAAGAGACCCAGTACTTC. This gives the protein CASSPRFREETQYF.

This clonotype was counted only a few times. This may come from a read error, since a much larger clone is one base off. This chain's CDR3 is CASSIGGDLRTDTQYF. As DNA, the CDR3 is TGTGCCAGCAGTATCGGAGGGGATCTTCGTACAGATACGCAGTATTTT. The V and J genes are TRBV11-2 and TRBJ2-3, with D tentatively TRBD2 (6 bases). The CDR3 has 16 residues. CDR1 and CDR2 from the germline V gene are SGHAT and FQNNGV. Trimming left V 6 bases short and J 3 bases short, with 19 bases between. The variable domain in full, completed from reference TRBV11-2 and TRBJ2-3, reads EAGVAQSPRYKIIEKRQSVAFWCNPISGHATLYWYQQILGQGPKLLIQFQNNGVVDDSQLPKDRFSAERLKGVDSTLKIQPAKLEDSAVYLCASSIGGDLRTDTQYFGPGTRLTVL.

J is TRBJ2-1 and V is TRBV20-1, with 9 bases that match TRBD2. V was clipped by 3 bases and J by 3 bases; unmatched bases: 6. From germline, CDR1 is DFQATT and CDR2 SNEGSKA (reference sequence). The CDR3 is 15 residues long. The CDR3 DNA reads TGCAGTGCTAGCGTCGCGGGAGGGTACTACAATGAGCAGTTCTTC. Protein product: CSASVAGGYYNEQFF.

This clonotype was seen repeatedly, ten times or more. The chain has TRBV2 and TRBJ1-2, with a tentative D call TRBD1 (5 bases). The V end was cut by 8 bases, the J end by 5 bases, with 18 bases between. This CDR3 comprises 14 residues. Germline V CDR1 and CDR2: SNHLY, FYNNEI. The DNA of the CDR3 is TGTGCCAGCGGGGGGGACTCCGCGGTTTATGGCTACACCTTC. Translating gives CASGGDSAVYGYTF.

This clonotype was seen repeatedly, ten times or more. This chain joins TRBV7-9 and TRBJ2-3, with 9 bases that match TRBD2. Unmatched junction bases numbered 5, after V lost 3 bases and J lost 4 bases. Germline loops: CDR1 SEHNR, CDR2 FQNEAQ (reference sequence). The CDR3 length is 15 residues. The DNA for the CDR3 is TGTGCCAGCAGCTTGCTAGCGGGATTGCCAGATACGCAGTATTTT. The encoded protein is CASSLLAGLPDTQYF.

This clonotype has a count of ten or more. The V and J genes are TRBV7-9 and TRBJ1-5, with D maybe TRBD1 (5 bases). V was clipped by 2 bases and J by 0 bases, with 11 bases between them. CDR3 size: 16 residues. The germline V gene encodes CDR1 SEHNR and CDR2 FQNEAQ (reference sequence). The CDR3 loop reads CASSLYVGDSNQPQHF. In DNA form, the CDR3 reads TGTGCCAGCAGCTTATACGTGGGGGATAGCAATCAGCCCCAGCATTTT.

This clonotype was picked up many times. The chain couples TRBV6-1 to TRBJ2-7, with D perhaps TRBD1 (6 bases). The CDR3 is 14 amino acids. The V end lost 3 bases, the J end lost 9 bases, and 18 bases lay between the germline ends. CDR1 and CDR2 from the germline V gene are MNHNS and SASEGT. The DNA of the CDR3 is TGTGCCAGCAGTGAGTACCTGGGACAAGACGGGCAGTACTTC. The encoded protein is CASSEYLGQDGQYF.

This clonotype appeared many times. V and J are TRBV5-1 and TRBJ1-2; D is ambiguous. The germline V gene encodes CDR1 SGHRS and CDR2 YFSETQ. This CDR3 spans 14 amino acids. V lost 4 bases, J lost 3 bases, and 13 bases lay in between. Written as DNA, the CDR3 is TGCGCCAGCAGCCCGACTGGCCAGTACTATGGCTACACCTTC. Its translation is CASSPTGQYYGYTF.

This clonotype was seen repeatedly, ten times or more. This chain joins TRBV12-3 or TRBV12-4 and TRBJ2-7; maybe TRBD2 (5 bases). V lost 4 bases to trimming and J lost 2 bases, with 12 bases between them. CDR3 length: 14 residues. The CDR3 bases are TGTGCCAGCAGTTCCCCGGGAATTCCCTACGAGCAGTACTTC. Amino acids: CASSSPGIPYEQYF.

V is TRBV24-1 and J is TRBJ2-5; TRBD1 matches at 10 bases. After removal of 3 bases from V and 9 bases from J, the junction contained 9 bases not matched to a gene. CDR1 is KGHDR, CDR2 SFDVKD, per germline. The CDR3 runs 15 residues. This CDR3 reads CATSDATGTGEAQYF. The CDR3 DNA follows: TGTGCCACCAGTGATGCGACCGGGACAGGGGAGGCCCAGTACTTC.

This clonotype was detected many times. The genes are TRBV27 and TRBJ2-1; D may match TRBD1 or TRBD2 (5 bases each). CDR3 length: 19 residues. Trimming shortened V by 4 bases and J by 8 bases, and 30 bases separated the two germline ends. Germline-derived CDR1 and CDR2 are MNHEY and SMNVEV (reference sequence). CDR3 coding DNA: TGTGCCAGCAGTTCATCCGGCGGGTGGGTCGGGACCGTACGACATGAGCAGTTCTTC. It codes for CASSSSGGWVGTVRHEQFF.

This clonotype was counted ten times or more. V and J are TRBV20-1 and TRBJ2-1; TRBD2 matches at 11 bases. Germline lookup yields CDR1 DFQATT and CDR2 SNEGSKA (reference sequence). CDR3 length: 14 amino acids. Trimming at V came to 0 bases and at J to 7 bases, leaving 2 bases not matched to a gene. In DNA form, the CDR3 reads TGCAGTGCTAGAGATAGACTAGCGGGAAATGAGCAGTTCTTC. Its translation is CSARDRLAGNEQFF.